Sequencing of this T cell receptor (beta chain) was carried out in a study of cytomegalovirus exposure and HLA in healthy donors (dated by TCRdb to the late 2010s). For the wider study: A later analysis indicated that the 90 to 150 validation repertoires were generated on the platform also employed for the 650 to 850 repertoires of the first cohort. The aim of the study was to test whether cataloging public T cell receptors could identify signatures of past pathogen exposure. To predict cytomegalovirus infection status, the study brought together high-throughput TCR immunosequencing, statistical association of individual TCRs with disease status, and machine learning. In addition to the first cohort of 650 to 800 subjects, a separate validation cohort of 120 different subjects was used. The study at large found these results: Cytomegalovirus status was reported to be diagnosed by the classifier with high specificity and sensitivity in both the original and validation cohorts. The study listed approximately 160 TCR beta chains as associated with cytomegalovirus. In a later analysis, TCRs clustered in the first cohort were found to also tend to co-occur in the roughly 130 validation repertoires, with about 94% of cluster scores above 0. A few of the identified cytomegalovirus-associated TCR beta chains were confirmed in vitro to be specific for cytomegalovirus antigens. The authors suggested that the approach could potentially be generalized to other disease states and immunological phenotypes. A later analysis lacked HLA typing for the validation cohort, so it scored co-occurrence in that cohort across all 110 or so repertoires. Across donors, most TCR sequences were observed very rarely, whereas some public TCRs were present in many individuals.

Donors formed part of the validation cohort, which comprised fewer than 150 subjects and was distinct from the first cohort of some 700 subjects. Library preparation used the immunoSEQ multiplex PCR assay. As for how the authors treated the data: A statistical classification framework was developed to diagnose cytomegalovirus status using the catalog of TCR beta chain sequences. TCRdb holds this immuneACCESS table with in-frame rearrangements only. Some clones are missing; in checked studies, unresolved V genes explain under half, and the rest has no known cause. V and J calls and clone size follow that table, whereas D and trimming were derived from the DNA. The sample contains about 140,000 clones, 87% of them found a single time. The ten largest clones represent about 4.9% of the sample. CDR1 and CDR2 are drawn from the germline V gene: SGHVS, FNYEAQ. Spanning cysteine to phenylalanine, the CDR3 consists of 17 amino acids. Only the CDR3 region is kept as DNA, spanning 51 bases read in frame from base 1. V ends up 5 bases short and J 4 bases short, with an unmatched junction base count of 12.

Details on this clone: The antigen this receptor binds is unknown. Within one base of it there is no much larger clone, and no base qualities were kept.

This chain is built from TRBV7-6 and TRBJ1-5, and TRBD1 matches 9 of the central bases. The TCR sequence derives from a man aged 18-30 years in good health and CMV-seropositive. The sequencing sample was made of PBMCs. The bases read TGTGCCAGCAGCGCCTACCTTGGGACAGGGCTAAATCAGCCCCAGCATTTT. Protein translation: CASSAYLGTGLNQPQHF.